This T cell receptor beta chain was identified during a study of control samples from healthy donors and cancer patients. The CDR3 contains 15 residues. Germline CDR1 is KGHDR and CDR2 is SFDVKD. The ends were cut back, 5 bases at V and 5 bases at J, with 14 bases in the middle. The table came from immunoSEQ multiplex PCR; TCRdb's copy has only in-frame clones and leaves some out. Altogether roughly 450,000 clones are present, around 90% being singletons, with the ten largest covering 6% to 7%. The clonotype was recovered from a man between 35 and 55 years old with head and neck cancer. The chain carries TRBV24-1 and TRBJ2-2, with TRBD2 as a possible D gene (5 bases). Sequencing was carried out using PBMCs. CDR3 amino acids: CATSATGSKTGELFF. CDR3 nucleotides: TGTGCCACCAGTGCTACGGGGTCTAAGACCGGGGAGCTGTTTTTT.